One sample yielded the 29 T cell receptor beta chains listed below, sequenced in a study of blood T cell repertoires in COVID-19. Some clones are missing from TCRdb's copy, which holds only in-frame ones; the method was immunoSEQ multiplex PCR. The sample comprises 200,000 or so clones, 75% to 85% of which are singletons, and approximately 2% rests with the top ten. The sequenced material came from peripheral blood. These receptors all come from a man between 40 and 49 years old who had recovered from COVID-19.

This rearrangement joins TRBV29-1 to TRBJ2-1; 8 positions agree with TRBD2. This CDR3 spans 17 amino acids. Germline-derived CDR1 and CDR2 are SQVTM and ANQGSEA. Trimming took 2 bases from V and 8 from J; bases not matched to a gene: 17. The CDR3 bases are TGCAGCGTTGAAAATGGAAGCGGGGGCCCTGGGGGCGATGAGCAGTTCTTC. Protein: CSVENGSGGPGGDEQFF.

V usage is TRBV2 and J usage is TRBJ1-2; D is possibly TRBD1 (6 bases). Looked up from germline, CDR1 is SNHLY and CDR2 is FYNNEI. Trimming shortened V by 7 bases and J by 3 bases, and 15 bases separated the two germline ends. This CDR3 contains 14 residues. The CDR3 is CASTKTGMDYGYTF. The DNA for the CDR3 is TGTGCCAGCACGAAGACAGGAATGGACTATGGCTACACCTTC.

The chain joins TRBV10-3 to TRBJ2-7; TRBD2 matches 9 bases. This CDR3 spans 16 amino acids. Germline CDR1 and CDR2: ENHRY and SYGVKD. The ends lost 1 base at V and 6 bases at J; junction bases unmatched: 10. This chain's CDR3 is CAISEFASGTISEQYF. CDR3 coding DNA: TGTGCCATCAGTGAGTTTGCTAGCGGGACTATTAGCGAGCAGTACTTC.

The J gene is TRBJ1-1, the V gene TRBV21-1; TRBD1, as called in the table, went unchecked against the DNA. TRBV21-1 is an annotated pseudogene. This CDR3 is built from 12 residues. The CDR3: CASGGRNTEAFF. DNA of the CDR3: TGTGCCAGCGGGGGCAGGAACACTGAAGCTTTCTTT.

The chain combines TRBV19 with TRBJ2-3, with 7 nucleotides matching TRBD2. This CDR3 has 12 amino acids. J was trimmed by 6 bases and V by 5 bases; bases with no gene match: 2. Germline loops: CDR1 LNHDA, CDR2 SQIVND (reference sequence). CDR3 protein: CASSGRGDTQYF. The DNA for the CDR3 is TGTGCCAGTAGTGGGCGGGGGGATACGCAGTATTTT.

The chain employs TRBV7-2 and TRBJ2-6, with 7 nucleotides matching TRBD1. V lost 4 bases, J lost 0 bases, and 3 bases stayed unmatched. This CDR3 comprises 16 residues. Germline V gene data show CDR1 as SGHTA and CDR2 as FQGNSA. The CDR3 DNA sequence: TGTGCCAGCAGCTCAGGGACAGACTCTGGGGCCAACGTCCTGACTTTC. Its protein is CASSSGTDSGANVLTF.

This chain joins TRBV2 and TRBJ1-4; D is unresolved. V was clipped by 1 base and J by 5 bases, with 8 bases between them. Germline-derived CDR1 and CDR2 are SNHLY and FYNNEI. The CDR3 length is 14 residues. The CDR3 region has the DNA TGTGCCAGCAGTGAAGAGTCCGGGAATGAAAAACTGTTTTTT. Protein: CASSEESGNEKLFF.

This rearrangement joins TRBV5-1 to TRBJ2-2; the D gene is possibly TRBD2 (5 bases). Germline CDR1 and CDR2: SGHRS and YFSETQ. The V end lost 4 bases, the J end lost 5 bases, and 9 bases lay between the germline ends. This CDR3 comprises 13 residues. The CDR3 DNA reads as TGCGCCAGCAGCCCCTGGGAGACCGGGGAGCTGTTTTTT. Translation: CASSPWETGELFF.

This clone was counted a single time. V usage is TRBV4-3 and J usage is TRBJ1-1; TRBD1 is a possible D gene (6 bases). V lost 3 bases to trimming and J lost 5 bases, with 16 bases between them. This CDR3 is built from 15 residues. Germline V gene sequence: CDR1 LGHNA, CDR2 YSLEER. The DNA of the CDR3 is TGCGCCAGCAGCCAGCTATCACAGGGAAGGACTGAAGCTTTCTTT. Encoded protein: CASSQLSQGRTEAFF.

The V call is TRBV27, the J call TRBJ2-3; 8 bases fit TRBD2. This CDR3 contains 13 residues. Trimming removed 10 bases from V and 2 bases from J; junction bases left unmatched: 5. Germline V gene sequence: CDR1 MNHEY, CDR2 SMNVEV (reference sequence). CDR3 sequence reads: CATFSGDTDTQYF. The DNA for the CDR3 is TGTGCCACCTTTAGCGGGGACACAGATACGCAGTATTTT.

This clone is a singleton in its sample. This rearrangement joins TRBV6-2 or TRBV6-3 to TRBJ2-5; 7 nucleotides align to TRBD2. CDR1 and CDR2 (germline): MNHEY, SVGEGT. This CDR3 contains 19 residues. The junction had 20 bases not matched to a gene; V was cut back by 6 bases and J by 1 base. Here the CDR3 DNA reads TGTGCCAGCAGCCTGTTTATCCTTAGTCTAAGGGAGGGCCAAGAGACCCAGTACTTC. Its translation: CASSLFILSLREGQETQYF.

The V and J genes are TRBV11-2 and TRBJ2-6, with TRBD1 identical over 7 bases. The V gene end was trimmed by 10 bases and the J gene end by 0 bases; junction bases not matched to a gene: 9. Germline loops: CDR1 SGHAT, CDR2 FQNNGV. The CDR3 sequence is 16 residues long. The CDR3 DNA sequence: TGTGCCAAACGAGACAGGGCTAACTCTGGGGCCAACGTCCTGACTTTC. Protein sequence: CAKRDRANSGANVLTF.

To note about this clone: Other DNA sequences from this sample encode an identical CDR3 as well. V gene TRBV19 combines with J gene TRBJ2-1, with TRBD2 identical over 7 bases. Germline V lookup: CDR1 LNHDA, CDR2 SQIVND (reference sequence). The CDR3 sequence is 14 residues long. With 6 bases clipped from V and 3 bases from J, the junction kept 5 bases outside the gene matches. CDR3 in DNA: TGTGCCAGTAGCGCTAGCGGACGCTACAATGAGCAGTTCTTC. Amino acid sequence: CASSASGRYNEQFF.

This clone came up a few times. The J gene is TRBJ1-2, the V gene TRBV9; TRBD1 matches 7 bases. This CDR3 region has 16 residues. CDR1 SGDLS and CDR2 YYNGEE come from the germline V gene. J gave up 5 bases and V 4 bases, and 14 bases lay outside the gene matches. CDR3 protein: CASSTRMNDRDYGYTF. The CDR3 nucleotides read TGTGCCAGCAGCACCCGAATGAATGACAGGGATTATGGCTACACCTTC.

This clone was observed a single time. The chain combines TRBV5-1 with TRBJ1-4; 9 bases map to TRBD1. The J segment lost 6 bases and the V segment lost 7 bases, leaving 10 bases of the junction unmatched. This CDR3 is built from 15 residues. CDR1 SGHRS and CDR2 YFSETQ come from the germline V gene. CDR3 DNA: TGCGCCAGCCGTCCCCTAGACAGGGGGGATGAAAAACTGTTTTTT. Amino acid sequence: CASRPLDRGDEKLFF.

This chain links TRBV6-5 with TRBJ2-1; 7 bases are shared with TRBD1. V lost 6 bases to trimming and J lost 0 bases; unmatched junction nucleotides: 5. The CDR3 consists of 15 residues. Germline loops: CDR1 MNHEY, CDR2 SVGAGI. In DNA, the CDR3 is TGTGCCAGCAGCCACAGGGGCCTCTCCTACAATGAGCAGTTCTTC. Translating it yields CASSHRGLSYNEQFF.

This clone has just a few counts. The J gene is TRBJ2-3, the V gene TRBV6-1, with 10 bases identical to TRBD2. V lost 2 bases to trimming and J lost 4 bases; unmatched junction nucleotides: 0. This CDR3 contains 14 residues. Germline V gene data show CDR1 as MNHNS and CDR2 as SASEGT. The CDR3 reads CASSELAGADTQYF. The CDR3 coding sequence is TGTGCCAGCAGTGAACTAGCGGGAGCAGATACGCAGTATTTT.

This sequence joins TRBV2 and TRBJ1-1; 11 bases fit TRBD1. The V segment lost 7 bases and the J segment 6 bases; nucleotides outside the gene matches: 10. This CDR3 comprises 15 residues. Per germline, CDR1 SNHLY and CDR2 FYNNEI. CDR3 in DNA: TGTGCCAGCAACTTAGAAGGACAGGGGGCATCTGAAGCTTTCTTT. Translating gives CASNLEGQGASEAFF.

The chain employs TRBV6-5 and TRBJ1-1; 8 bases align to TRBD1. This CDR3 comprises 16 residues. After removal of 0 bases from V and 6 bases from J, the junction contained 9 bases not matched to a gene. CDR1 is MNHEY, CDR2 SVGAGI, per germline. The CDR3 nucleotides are TGTGCCAGCAGTTACTCGAGGGTCAGGGGGCGGCCTGAAGCTTTCTTT. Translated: CASSYSRVRGRPEAFF.

This CDR3 reads CASSWGTSGPQETQYF. The CDR3 nucleotides are TGCGCCAGCAGCTGGGGGACTAGCGGACCACAAGAGACCCAGTACTTC. This rearrangement joins TRBV5-1 to TRBJ2-5, with TRBD2 identical over 11 bases. This CDR3 is 16 amino acids long. Germline values: CDR1 SGHRS, CDR2 YFSETQ. The trim removed 3 bases at V and 2 bases at J, leaving 6 bases unmatched.

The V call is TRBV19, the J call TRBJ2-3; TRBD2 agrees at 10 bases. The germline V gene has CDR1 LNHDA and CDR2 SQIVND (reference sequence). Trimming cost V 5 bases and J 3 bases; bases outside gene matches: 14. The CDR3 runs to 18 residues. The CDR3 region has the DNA TGTGCCAGTAGTTTCCGTGAAGGACTAGCGGTGTATACAGATACGCAGTATTTT. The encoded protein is CASSFREGLAVYTDTQYF. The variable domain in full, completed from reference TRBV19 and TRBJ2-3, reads DGGITQSPKYLFRKEGQNVTLSCEQNLNHDAMYWYRQDPGQGLRLIYYSQIVNDFQKGDIAEGYSVSREKKESFPLTVTSAQKNPTAFYLCASSFREGLAVYTDTQYFGPGTRLTVL.

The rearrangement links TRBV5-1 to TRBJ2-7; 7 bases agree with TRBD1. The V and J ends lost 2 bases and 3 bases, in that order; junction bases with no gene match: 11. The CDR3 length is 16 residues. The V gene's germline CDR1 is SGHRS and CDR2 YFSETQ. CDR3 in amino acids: CASSFLRTGNDYEQYF. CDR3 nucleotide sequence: TGCGCCAGCAGCTTTCTAAGGACAGGAAACGACTACGAGCAGTACTTC.

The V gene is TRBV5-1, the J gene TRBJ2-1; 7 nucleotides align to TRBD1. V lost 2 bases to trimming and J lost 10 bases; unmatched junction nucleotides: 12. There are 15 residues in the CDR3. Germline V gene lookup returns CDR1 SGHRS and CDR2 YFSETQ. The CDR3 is CASSFGTATSREQFF. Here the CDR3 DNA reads TGCGCCAGCAGCTTCGGGACAGCAACCTCGAGGGAGCAGTTCTTC. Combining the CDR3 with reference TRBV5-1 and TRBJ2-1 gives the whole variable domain KAGVTQTPRYLIKTRGQQVTLSCSPISGHRSVSWYQQTPGQGLQFLFEYFSETQRNKGNFPGRFSGRQFSNSRSEMNVSTLELGDSALYLCASSFGTATSREQFFGPGTRLTVL.

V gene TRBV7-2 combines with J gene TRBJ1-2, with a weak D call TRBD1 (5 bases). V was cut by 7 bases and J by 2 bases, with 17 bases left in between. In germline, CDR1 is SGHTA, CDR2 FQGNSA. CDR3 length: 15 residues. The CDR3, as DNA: TGTGCCAGCACTTTTGCCGGGACTCCGAACTATGGCTACACCTTC. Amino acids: CASTFAGTPNYGYTF.

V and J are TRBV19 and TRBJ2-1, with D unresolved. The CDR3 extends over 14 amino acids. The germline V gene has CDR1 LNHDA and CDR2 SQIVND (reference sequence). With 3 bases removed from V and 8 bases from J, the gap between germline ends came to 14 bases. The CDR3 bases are TGTGCCAGTAGTATGGTCGGGTCGTCCGATGAGCAGTTCTTC. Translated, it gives CASSMVGSSDEQFF.

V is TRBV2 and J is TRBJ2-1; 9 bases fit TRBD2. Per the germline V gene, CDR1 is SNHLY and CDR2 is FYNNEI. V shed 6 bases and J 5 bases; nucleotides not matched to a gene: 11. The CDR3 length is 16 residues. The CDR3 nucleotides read TGTGCCAGCAGGCGCCCGGAGCGGGGGGCCAACAATGAGCAGTTCTTC. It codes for CASRRPERGANNEQFF. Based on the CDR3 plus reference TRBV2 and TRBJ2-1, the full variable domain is EPEVTQTPSHQVTQMGQEVILRCVPISNHLYFYWYRQILGQKVEFLVSFYNNEISEKSEIFDDQFSVERPDGSNFTLKIRSTKLEDSAMYFCASRRPERGANNEQFFGPGTRLTVL.

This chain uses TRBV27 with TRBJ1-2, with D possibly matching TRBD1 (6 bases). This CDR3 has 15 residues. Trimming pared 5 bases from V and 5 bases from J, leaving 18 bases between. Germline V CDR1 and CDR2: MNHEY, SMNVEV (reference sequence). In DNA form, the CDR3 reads TGTGCCAGCAGTCCCGGTGCGGGGGCTCTTTATGGCTACACCTTC. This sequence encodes CASSPGAGALYGYTF.

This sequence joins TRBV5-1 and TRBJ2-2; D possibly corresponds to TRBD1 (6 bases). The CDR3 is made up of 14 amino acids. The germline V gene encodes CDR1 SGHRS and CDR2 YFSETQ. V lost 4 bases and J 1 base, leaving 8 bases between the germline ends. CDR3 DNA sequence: TGCGCCAGCAGCCGGGACAAGAACACCGGGGAGCTGTTTTTT. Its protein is CASSRDKNTGELFF.

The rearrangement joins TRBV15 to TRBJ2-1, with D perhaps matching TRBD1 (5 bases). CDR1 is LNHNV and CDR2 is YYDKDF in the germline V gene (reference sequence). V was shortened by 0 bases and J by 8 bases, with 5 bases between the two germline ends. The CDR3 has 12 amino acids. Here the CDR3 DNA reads TGTGCCACCAGCAGAGAGACAGATGAGCAGTTCTTC. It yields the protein CATSRETDEQFF.